This TCR beta chain was found in a study of CD8+CD57+ T cells in acquired aplastic anemia. Study-level information: Sorted CD4+ and CD8+ cells yielded DNA averaging around 3.2 ug.

This clonotype was recorded at least ten times. All sequencing subjects had displayed CD8+CD57+ cell expansion on flow cytometry. Every patient presented with severe acquired aplastic anemia. The use of genomic DNA as template underpinned the TCR beta VDJ and CDR3 profiling. TCRdb used MiXCR to reprocess the reads, holding one entry per CDR3 protein. In the table there are 150,000 to 200,000 distinct CDR3 sequences, roughly 45% of which are singletons. Sample: sorted CD4+, CD8+, or CD8+CD57+ T cells (not recorded which) from PBMCs. The clonotype originates from a human donor with aplastic anemia.

The CDR3 here is CASRRAGGGDEQYF. The CDR3 DNA reads as TGTGCCAGCAGAAGAGCGGGAGGCGGCGACGAGCAGTACTTC. The chain joins TRBV12-3 or TRBV12-4 to TRBJ2-7; 9 bases are a match to TRBD2. The CDR3 has 14 residues. The V and J ends lost 6 bases and 5 bases, in that order; junction bases with no gene match: 8.